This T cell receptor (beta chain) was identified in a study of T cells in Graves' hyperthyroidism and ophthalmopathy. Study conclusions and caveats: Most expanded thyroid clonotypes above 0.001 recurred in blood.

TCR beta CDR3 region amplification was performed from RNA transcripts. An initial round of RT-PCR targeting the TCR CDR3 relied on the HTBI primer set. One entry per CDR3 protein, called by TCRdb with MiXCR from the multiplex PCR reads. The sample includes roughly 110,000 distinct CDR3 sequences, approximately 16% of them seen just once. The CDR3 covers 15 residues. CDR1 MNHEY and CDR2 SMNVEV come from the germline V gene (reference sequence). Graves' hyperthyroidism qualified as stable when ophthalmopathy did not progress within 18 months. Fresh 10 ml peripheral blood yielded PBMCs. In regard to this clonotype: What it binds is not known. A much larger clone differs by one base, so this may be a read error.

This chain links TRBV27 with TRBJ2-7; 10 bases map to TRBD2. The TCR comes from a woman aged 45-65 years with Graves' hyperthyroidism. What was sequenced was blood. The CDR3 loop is CVSSGRLAGRNEQYF. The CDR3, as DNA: TGTGTCAGCAGTGGTCGACTAGCGGGTAGGAACGAGCAGTACTTC.